The rows below give T cell receptor beta chains drawn from one sample of a study of circulating tumor DNA in untreated peripheral T-cell lymphoma. Method: immunoSEQ multiplex PCR; TCRdb's copy keeps in-frame clones and lacks some. Here the sample spans roughly 7,100 clones, about 72% being singletons. Sequences were obtained from tumor tissue. These receptors were taken from a human donor with peripheral T-cell lymphoma. Both conserved end residues are trimmed from each CDR3.

TRBV11-3	TRBJ1-1	ASSLEAGWTEAF
TRBV28	TRBJ2-2	ASSLLVFTNTGELF
TRBV5-1	TRBJ1-2	ASGLALEGYGYT
TRBV19	TRBJ1-5	ASTQTGGLPQH
TRBV5-1	TRBJ2-5	ASSLGTGQETQY
TRBV6-4	TRBJ2-5	AISKFERKDGETQY
TRBV19	TRBJ1-5	ASRRTTGDQPQH
TRBV2	TRBJ1-6	ASRDRVSPLH
TRBV11-3	TRBJ1-1	ASSLGASVNTEAF
TRBV29-1	TRBJ1-1	SVVIQRSNTEAF
TRBV19	TRBJ1-2	ASSTPAFGYT
TRBV11-3	TRBJ1-1	ASSPSLLRTEAF
TRBV29-1	TRBJ2-7	SIWTGNSYEQY
TRBV5-4	TRBJ1-1	ASSLVLDTEAF
TRBV6-8	TRBJ1-3	ASSYPGAGNTIY
TRBV30	TRBJ1-2	AWTSTGGSYGYT
TRBV19	TRBJ1-1	ASSGAENTEAF
TRBV28	TRBJ2-5	ASSYPGTPNQETQY
TRBV18	TRBJ2-6	ASSPLPGRGQANVLT
TRBV30	TRBJ1-4	AWSVSEKLF
TRBV28	TRBJ2-3	ASSFSGERPTDTQY
TRBV6-7	TRBJ2-2	ASTEGLGYSGELF
TRBV11-3	TRBJ2-2	ASSLMFGGDTGELF
TRBV11-3	TRBJ1-1	ASSSTFRPGSEAF
TRBV18	TRBJ1-6	ASSADRAPSPLH
TRBV11-3	TRBJ2-3	ASSLRASGPLTTDTQY
TRBV28	TRBJ1-2	ASSFYSGPRSGYT
TRBV29-1	TRBJ1-2	SVGWLGGSGYT
TRBV5-1	TRBJ2-7	ASSLRTGGVISYEQY
TRBV19	TRBJ2-1	ASSQGAGGLSLYNEQF
TRBV14	TRBJ1-1	ASSRVTGWNTEAF
TRBV28	TRBJ2-2	ASSFNRGIVGELF
TRBV23-1	TRBJ1-2	ASSQGHAYGYT
TRBV19	TRBJ1-5	ASKRGINQPQH
TRBV6-8	TRBJ1-2	ASSLYFTGVGTNYGYT
TRBV25-1	TRBJ1-2	ASSGTGNYGYT
TRBV7-7	TRBJ2-2	ASSHSGTGGSRELF
TRBV10-2	TRBJ2-7	ASSVGRGVPEQY
TRBV15	TRBJ1-1	ASSPTGYGTEAF
TRBV15	TRBJ1-1	ATSRGGTENTEAF
TRBV28	TRBJ1-4	ASSLTGGDGSNEKLF
TRBV28	TRBJ1-2	ASSSTNYGYT
TRBV16	TRBJ2-1	ASSLKEDNEQF
TRBV11-3	TRBJ1-6	ASSPDGREYSPLH
TRBV30	TRBJ2-3	AWSVLPTSGATDTQY